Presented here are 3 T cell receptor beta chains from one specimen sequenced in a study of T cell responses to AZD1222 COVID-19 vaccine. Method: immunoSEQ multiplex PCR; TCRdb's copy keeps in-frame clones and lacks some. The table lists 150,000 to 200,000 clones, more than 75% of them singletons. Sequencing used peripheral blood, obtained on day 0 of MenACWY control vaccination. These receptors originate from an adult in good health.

For the CDR3, the DNA is TGTGCCAGCAGGGGGGATTTGTCCTACGAGCAGTACTTC. This encodes CASRGDLSYEQYF. J is TRBJ2-7 and V is TRBV6-5; D may match TRBD1 or TRBD2 (5 bases each). Germline assignment: CDR1 MNHEY and CDR2 SVGAGI. V was clipped by 6 bases and J by 1 base, with 10 bases between them. There are 13 residues in the CDR3.

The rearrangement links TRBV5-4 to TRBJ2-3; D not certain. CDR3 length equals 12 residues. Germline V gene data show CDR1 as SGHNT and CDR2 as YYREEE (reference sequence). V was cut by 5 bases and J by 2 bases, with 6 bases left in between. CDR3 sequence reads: CASRRDTDTQYF. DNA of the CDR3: TGTGCCAGCAGACGAGACACAGATACGCAGTATTTT.

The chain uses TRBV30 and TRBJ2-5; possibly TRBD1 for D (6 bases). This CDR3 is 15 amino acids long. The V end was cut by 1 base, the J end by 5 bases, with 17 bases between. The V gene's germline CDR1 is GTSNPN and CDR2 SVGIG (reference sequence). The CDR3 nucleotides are TGTGCCTGGAGTGGCACCCGGAACAGGGTGGAGACCCAGTACTTC. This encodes CAWSGTRNRVETQYF.